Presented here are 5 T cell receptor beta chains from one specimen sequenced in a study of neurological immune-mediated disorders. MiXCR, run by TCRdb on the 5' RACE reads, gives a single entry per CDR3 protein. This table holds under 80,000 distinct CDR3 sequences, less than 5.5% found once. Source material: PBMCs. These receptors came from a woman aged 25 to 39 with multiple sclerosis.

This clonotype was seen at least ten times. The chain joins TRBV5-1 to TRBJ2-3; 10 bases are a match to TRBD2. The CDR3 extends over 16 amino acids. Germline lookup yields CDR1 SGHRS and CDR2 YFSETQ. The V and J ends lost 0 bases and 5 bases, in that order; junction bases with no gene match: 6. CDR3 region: CASSLGELAGEDTQYF. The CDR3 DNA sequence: TGCGCCAGCAGCTTGGGGGAGCTAGCGGGGGAAGATACGCAGTATTTT.

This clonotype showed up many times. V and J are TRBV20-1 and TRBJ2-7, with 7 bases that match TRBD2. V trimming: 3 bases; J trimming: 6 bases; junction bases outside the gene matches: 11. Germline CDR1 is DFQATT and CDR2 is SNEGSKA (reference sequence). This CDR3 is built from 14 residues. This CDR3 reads CSARTDSGPAEQYF. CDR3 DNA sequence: TGCAGTGCTAGGACAGATAGCGGGCCCGCCGAGCAGTACTTC.

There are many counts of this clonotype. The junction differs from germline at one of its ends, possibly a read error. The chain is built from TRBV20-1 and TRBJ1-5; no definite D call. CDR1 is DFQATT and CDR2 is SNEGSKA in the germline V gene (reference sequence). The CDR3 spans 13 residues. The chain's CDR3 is CSASSHSNQPQNF. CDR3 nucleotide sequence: TGCAGTGCTAGCAGCCATAGCAATCAGCCCCAGAATTTT.

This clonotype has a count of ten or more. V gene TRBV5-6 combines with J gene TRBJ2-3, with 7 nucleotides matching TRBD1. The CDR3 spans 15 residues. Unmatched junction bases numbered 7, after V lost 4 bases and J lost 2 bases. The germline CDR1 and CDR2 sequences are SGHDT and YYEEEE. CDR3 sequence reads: CASSPWTGFTDTQYF. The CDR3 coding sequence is TGTGCCAGCAGCCCGTGGACAGGCTTCACAGATACGCAGTATTTT.

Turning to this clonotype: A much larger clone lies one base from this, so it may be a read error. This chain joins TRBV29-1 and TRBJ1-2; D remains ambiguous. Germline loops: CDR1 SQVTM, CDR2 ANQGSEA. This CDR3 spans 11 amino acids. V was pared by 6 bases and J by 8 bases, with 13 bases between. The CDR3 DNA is TGCAGCGTACTAAAGGGAGAAGGCTACACCTTC. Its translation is CSVLKGEGYTF.